This T cell receptor beta chain was sequenced during a study of cytomegalovirus exposure and HLA in healthy donors. Between the trimmed V and J ends, which lost 10 bases and 3 bases, there was a span of 14 bases. From germline, CDR1 is SGHTA and CDR2 FQGNSA. The CDR3 loop spans 13 amino acids. In the PCR, 60 Vbeta and 13 Jbeta primers were used. Libraries were prepared by immunoSEQ multiplex PCR; TCRdb keeps only in-frame clonotypes and omits some of them. The sample carries 250,000 to 350,000 clones, 86% recorded once. The receptor was isolated from a man between 35 and 55 years old in good health and CMV-seropositive. V is TRBV7-2 and J is TRBJ2-3, with D tentatively TRBD2 (6 bases). The sample consisted of PBMCs. The CDR3, as DNA: TGTGCCACCGGGACTTTCCATACAGATACGCAGTATTTT. It is translated as CATGTFHTDTQYF.